The 26 T cell receptor beta chains below were found in one sample sequenced in a study of OX40 agonist ivuxolimab in advanced cancers. TCRdb's copy holds only in-frame clones and misses some; the assay was immunoSEQ multiplex PCR. The sample comprises around 62,000 clones, 77% of which are singletons, and about 1.6% rests with the top ten. The sequencing here drew on CD4+ or CD8+ T cells sorted from blood, taken in a trial of the OX40 agonist ivuxolimab. The receptors were sampled from an adult with an advanced solid tumor such as melanoma, head and neck, liver or kidney cancer.

The J gene is TRBJ1-3, the V gene TRBV5-6; D is unclear. This CDR3 comprises 14 residues. In germline, CDR1 is SGHDT, CDR2 YYEEEE. V gave up 4 bases and J gave up 1 base, with 9 bases separating them. CDR3 coding DNA: TGTGCCAGCAGCCCCATGGGATCTGGAAACACCATATATTTT. It yields the protein CASSPMGSGNTIYF.

This sequence joins TRBV4-1 and TRBJ2-7; D call uncertain. CDR1 is MGHRA, CDR2 YSYEKL, per germline. Trimming shortened V by 2 bases and J by 2 bases, and 16 bases separated the two germline ends. The CDR3 has 16 amino acids. CDR3: CASSQRRGEPTYEQYF. CDR3 nucleotide sequence: TGCGCCAGCAGCCAACGCCGAGGAGAGCCCACCTACGAGCAGTACTTC.

This clone is a singleton in its sample. This rearrangement joins TRBV4-2 to TRBJ1-1; D not certain. This CDR3 has 11 amino acids. The V and J ends lost 0 bases and 7 bases respectively, with 3 bases between them. Per germline, CDR1 LGHNA and CDR2 YNFKEQ. The CDR3 reads CASSQDYEAFF. The CDR3 DNA follows: TGTGCCAGCAGCCAAGATTATGAAGCTTTCTTT.

This sequence joins TRBV15 and TRBJ2-4; possible D gene TRBD2, 5 bases. The CDR3 contains 18 residues. V was cut by 0 bases and J by 0 bases, with 15 bases left in between. The germline V gene encodes CDR1 LNHNV and CDR2 YYDKDF (reference sequence). The CDR3 nucleotides read TGTGCCACCAGCAGAGATGAGGGCGATACAGTAGCCAAAAACATTCAGTACTTC. Translated, it gives CATSRDEGDTVAKNIQYF. Supplemented by reference TRBV15 and TRBJ2-4, the full variable domain reads DAMVIQNPRYQVTQFGKPVTLSCSQTLNHNVMYWYQQKSSQAPKLLFHYYDKDFNNEADTPDNFQSRRPNTSFCFLDIRSPGLGDTAMYLCATSRDEGDTVAKNIQYFGAGTRLSVL.

The chain uses TRBV5-6 and TRBJ2-3; no clear D gene. The germline CDR1 and CDR2 sequences are SGHDT and YYEEEE. The CDR3 runs to 13 residues. Deletions cut 4 bases from V and 2 bases from J, with 8 bases between. The DNA of the CDR3 is TGTGCCAGCAGCCCCGTGTCCACAGATACGCAGTATTTT. Translation gives CASSPVSTDTQYF. Full variable domain (missing parts from reference TRBV5-6 and TRBJ2-3): DAGVTQSPTHLIKTRGQQVTLRCSPKSGHDTVSWYQQALGQGPQFIFQYYEEEERQRGNFPDRFSGHQFPNYSSELNVNALLLGDSALYLCASSPVSTDTQYFGPGTRLTVL.

V usage is TRBV27 and J usage is TRBJ1-4; a weak D match, TRBD1 (5 bases). CDR3 size: 14 residues. Trimming stripped 2 bases from V and 7 bases from J, with 11 bases between. Germline V gene sequence: CDR1 MNHEY, CDR2 SMNVEV (reference sequence). This chain's CDR3 is CASSLGGIGEKLFF. The CDR3 DNA reads as TGTGCCAGCAGTTTAGGGGGAATCGGTGAAAAACTGTTTTTT.

This chain links TRBV7-9 with TRBJ2-3, with TRBD2 identical over 7 bases. This CDR3 has 15 amino acids. Germline-derived CDR1 and CDR2 are SEHNR and FQNEAQ (reference sequence). V was pared by 1 base and J by 1 base, with 2 bases of the junction left unmatched. For the CDR3, the DNA is TGTGCCAGCAGCTTAGGCGGGAGAGGCACAGATACGCAGTATTTT. Protein product: CASSLGGRGTDTQYF. Full variable domain (outside the CDR3, taken from reference TRBV7-9 and TRBJ2-3): DTGVSQNPRHKITKRGQNVTFRCDPISEHNRLYWYRQTLGQGPEFLTYFQNEAQLEKSRLLSDRFSAERPKGSFSTLEIQRTEQGDSAMYLCASSLGGRGTDTQYFGPGTRLTVL.

This rearrangement joins TRBV11-3 to TRBJ2-2, with 13 bases lining up with TRBD2. The CDR3 runs 18 residues. With V trimmed by 5 bases and J by 6 bases, 12 bases remained unmatched. CDR1 and CDR2 (germline): SGHNT, YENEEA. The CDR3 DNA reads as TGTGCCAGCAGCCCGGGACTAGCGGGATTCCGATCATCCGGGGAGCTGTTTTTT. Translating gives CASSPGLAGFRSSGELFF. Combining the CDR3 with reference TRBV11-3 and TRBJ2-2 gives the whole variable domain EAGVVQSPRYKIIEKKQPVAFWCNPISGHNTLYWYLQNLGQGPELLIRYENEEAVDDSQLPKDRFSAERLKGVDSTLKIQPAELGDSAVYLCASSPGLAGFRSSGELFFGEGSRLTVL.

V and J are TRBV6-5 and TRBJ2-7; D possibly uses TRBD1 or TRBD2 (5 bases each). V was shortened by 2 bases and J by 0 bases, with 14 bases between the two germline ends. There are 16 residues in the CDR3. The germline gives CDR1 MNHEY, CDR2 SVGAGI. The CDR3 loop reads CASSYGTAAGSYEQYF. DNA of the CDR3: TGTGCCAGCAGTTACGGGACCGCGGCCGGCTCCTACGAGCAGTACTTC.

V gene TRBV6-1 combines with J gene TRBJ1-4; D is perhaps TRBD1 (5 bases). Per the germline V gene, CDR1 is MNHNS and CDR2 is SASEGT. This CDR3 is 11 amino acids long. Trimming cost V 6 bases and J 6 bases, with 5 bases left between them. The CDR3 nucleotides read TGTGCCAGCAGACAGGATGAAAAACTGTTTTTT. Protein: CASRQDEKLFF.

V and J are TRBV6-6 and TRBJ2-1; unclear D gene. Germline V gene sequence: CDR1 MNHNY, CDR2 SVGAGI (reference sequence). Trimming removed 2 bases at V and 7 bases at J, with 6 bases between. The CDR3 covers 12 residues. The CDR3 loop is CASSYLRNEQFF. For the CDR3, the DNA is TGTGCCAGCAGTTACCTGAGGAATGAGCAGTTCTTC.

J is TRBJ2-4 and V is TRBV19; 10 bases fit TRBD2. Unmatched junction bases numbered 12, after V lost 4 bases and J lost 0 bases. Per germline, CDR1 LNHDA and CDR2 SQIVND (reference sequence). There are 19 residues in the CDR3. CDR3 bases: TGTGCCAGTAGTACTAGCGGGAGAAGGTTGGCAATAGCCAAAAACATTCAGTACTTC. It yields the protein CASSTSGRRLAIAKNIQYF.

The chain couples TRBV18 to TRBJ2-3; 9 bases are shared with TRBD2. The ends lost 1 base at V and 4 bases at J; junction bases unmatched: 12. This CDR3 has 18 amino acids. Germline CDR1 and CDR2: KGHSH and LQKENI. Here the CDR3 DNA reads TGTGCCAGCTCACCACGGGGCGGGAGGGCCTTAAATGCAGATACGCAGTATTTT. Its protein product is CASSPRGGRALNADTQYF.

The chain uses TRBV5-1 and TRBJ1-1; D gene uncertain. The V and J ends lost 1 base and 3 bases respectively, with 10 bases between them. The germline V gene encodes CDR1 SGHRS and CDR2 YFSETQ. The CDR3 has 14 amino acids. The CDR3, as DNA: TGCGCCAGCAGCTTGAACGGGGAGGACACTGAAGCTTTCTTT. Protein sequence: CASSLNGEDTEAFF.

The sample holds one count of this clone. The chain is built from TRBV19 and TRBJ1-1; tentative D call: TRBD1 (5 bases). V gave up 3 bases and J gave up 2 bases, with 13 bases separating them. This CDR3 spans 15 amino acids. CDR1 and CDR2 from the germline V gene are LNHDA and SQIVND (reference sequence). CDR3 sequence (DNA): TGTGCCAGTAGTATTCGGGGCAGGCCAAACACTGAAGCTTTCTTT. Protein sequence: CASSIRGRPNTEAFF.

The gene calls are TRBV30 and TRBJ2-2; D ambiguous. The V end lost 4 bases, the J end lost 4 bases, and 13 bases lay between the germline ends. Per the germline V gene, CDR1 is GTSNPN and CDR2 is SVGIG (reference sequence). This CDR3 spans 14 amino acids. CDR3 nucleotides: TGTGCCTGGATAGTGAGACCATTCACCGGGGAGCTGTTTTTT. Amino acids: CAWIVRPFTGELFF.

This chain links TRBV5-6 with TRBJ2-5, with a weak D call TRBD1 (6 bases). CDR3 length: 13 amino acids. V shed 4 bases and J shed 4 bases, with 11 bases lying between them. The germline CDR1 and CDR2 sequences are SGHDT and YYEEEE. CDR3 protein: CASSTGWAETQYF. CDR3 nucleotides: TGTGCCAGCAGCACAGGGTGGGCAGAGACCCAGTACTTC.

The CDR3 protein is CASSLDRAWAEAFF. CDR3 nucleotides: TGTGCCAGCAGCCTGGACAGGGCGTGGGCTGAAGCTTTCTTT. The chain uses TRBV13 and TRBJ1-1; TRBD1 matches at 8 bases. The trim removed 5 bases at V and 6 bases at J, leaving 8 bases unmatched. CDR3 length: 14 amino acids. In germline, CDR1 is PRHDT, CDR2 FYEKMQ (reference sequence).

This chain uses TRBV4-1 with TRBJ1-2, with TRBD1 matching over 9 bases. This CDR3 region has 18 residues. With 1 base clipped from V and 3 bases from J, the junction kept 12 bases outside the gene matches. Germline CDR1 reads MGHRA; CDR2 reads YSYEKL. The CDR3 here is CASSQAVYRDRADYGYTF. CDR3 nucleotides: TGCGCCAGCAGCCAAGCCGTATACCGGGACAGGGCTGACTATGGCTACACCTTC.

This chain links TRBV30 with TRBJ2-2, with D unclear. The germline V gene has CDR1 GTSNPN and CDR2 SVGIG (reference sequence). Trimming removed 0 bases at V and 1 base at J, with 9 bases between. The CDR3 sequence is 15 residues long. CDR3 sequence reads: CAWSVGQLNTGELFF. CDR3 DNA: TGTGCCTGGAGTGTAGGCCAGCTGAACACCGGGGAGCTGTTTTTT.

This rearrangement joins TRBV11-1 to TRBJ2-1, with TRBD2 matching over 8 bases. The CDR3 covers 16 residues. The trim removed 6 bases at V and 1 base at J, leaving 8 bases unmatched. The germline gives CDR1 SGHAT, CDR2 FQDESV (reference sequence). CDR3 sequence: CASRRGAGVSYNEQFF. CDR3 DNA: TGTGCCAGCAGGCGGGGGGCGGGAGTATCCTACAATGAGCAGTTCTTC.

The chain carries TRBV28 and TRBJ1-5; D is ambiguous. Trimming shortened V by 5 bases and J by 5 bases, and 7 bases separated the two germline ends. The V gene's germline CDR1 is MDHEN and CDR2 SYDVKM. The CDR3 is made up of 12 amino acids. CDR3 DNA: TGTGCCAGCAGTATCGGTCATCAGCCCCAGCATTTT. It specifies CASSIGHQPQHF.

The chain joins TRBV5-4 to TRBJ1-6; possibly TRBD1 for D (5 bases). Germline V gene lookup returns CDR1 SGHNT and CDR2 YYREEE (reference sequence). The CDR3 contains 16 residues. V was trimmed by 2 bases and J by 7 bases, leaving 16 bases between them. CDR3 region: CASSLGVQERNSPLHF. CDR3 coding DNA: TGTGCCAGCAGCTTAGGTGTACAGGAACGCAATTCACCCCTCCACTTT.

The rearrangement links TRBV10-2 to TRBJ2-3; TRBD2 agrees at 7 bases. Germline V gene lookup returns CDR1 WSHSY and CDR2 SAAADI. V gave up 7 bases and J gave up 4 bases; unmatched junction bases: 8. The CDR3 is made up of 14 amino acids. CDR3 sequence reads: CASNPGGGADTQYF. The CDR3 region has the DNA TGCGCCAGCAATCCGGGGGGTGGCGCAGATACGCAGTATTTT.

The chain recombines TRBV7-3 with TRBJ1-6; weak D call: TRBD1 (5 bases). Between the trimmed V and J ends, which lost 5 bases and 6 bases, there was a span of 11 bases. In germline, CDR1 is SGHTA, CDR2 FQGTGA. This CDR3 is 14 amino acids long. CDR3 in DNA: TGTGCCAGCAGCCCCCGGGGCGGTAATTCACCCCTCCACTTT. Residues: CASSPRGGNSPLHF.

This clone was detected only a few times. J is TRBJ2-7 and V is TRBV18, with TRBD2 matching 14 bases. Germline values: CDR1 KGHSH, CDR2 LQKENI. V lost 2 bases to trimming and J lost 3 bases; unmatched junction nucleotides: 0. This CDR3 region has 15 residues. The CDR3 DNA is TGTGCCAGCTCACCAGGGACTAGCGGGGGCTACGAGCAGTACTTC. Amino acid sequence: CASSPGTSGGYEQYF.